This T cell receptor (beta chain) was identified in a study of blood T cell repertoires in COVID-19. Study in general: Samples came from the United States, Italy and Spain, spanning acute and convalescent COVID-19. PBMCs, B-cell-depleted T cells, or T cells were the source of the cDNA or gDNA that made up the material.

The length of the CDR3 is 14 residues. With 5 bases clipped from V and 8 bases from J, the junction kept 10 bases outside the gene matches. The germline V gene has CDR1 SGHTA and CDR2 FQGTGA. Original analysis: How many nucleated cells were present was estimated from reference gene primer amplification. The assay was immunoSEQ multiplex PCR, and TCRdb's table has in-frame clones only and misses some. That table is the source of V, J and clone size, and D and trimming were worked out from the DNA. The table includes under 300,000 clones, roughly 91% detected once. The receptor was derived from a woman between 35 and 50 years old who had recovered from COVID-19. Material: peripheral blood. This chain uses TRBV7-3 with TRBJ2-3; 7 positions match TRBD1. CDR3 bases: TGTGCCAGCAGCACCGCACAGGGGTCGGGTACGCAGTATTTT. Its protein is CASSTAQGSGTQYF.